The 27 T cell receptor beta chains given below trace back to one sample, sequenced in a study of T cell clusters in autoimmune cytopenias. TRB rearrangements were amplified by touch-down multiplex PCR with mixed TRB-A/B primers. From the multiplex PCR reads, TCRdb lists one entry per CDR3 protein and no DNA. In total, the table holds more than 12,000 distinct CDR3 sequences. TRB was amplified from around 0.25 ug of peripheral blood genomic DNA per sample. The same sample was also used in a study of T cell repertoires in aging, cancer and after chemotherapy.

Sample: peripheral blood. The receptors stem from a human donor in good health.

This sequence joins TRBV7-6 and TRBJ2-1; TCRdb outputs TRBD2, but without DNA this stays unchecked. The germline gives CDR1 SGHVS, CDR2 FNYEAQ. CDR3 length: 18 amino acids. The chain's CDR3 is CASSSRASGGGSYNEQFF.

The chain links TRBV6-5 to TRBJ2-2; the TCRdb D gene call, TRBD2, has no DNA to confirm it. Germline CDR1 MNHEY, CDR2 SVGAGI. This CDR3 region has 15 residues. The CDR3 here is CASRAGDANTGELFF.

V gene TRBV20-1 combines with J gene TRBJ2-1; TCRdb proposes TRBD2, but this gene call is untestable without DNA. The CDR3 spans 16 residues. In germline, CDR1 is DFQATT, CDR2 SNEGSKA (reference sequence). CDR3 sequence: CSARARTSGSYNEQFF.

This CDR3 reads CATSGRPTGTSPLHF. This chain links TRBV15 with TRBJ1-6; the TCRdb D gene call, TRBD1, has no DNA to confirm it. CDR1 is LNHNV, CDR2 YYDKDF, per germline (reference sequence). The CDR3 spans 15 residues.

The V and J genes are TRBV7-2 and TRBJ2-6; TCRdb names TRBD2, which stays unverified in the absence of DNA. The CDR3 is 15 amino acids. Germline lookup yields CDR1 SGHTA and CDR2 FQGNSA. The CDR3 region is CASSQRDYWANVLTF.

The CDR3 sequence: CATPRLYNSPLHF. This chain links TRBV24-1 with TRBJ1-6. This CDR3 spans 13 amino acids. CDR1 is KGHDR, CDR2 SFDVKD, per germline.

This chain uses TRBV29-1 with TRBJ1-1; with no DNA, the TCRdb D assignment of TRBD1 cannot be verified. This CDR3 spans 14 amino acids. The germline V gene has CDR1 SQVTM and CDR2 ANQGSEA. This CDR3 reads CSVGFGGGNTEAFF.

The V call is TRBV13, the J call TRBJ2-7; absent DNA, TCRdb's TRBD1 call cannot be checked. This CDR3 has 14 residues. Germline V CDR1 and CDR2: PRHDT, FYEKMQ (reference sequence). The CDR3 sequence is CASSLEYRPYEQYF.

CDR3 amino acids: CASSALGVAEETQYF. The rearrangement uses TRBV6-6 and TRBJ2-5; TCRdb's D gene call, TRBD2, goes unchecked for lack of DNA. This CDR3 is built from 15 residues. Germline lookup yields CDR1 MNHNY and CDR2 SVGAGI (reference sequence).

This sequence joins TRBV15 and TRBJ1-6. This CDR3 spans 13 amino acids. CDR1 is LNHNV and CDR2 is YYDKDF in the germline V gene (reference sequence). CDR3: CATSREVESPLHF.

This CDR3 is CASSPSGASAAEQYF. The chain links TRBV5-4 to TRBJ2-7; TCRdb returns TRBD1, unconfirmable since there is no DNA. CDR3 length: 15 residues. Looked up from germline, CDR1 is SGHNT and CDR2 is YYREEE (reference sequence).

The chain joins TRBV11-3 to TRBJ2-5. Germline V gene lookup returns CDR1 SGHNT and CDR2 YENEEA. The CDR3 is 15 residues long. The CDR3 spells CASSSEPRREETQYF. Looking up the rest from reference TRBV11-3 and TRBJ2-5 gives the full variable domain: EAGVVQSPRYKIIEKKQPVAFWCNPISGHNTLYWYLQNLGQGPELLIRYENEEAVDDSQLPKDRFSAERLKGVDSTLKIQPAELGDSAVYLCASSSEPRREETQYFGPGTRLLVL.

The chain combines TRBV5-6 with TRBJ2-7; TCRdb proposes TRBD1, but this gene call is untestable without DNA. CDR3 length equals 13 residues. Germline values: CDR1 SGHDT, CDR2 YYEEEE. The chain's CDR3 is CASSPRQSSEQYF. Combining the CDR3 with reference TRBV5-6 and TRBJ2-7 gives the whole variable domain DAGVTQSPTHLIKTRGQQVTLRCSPKSGHDTVSWYQQALGQGPQFIFQYYEEEERQRGNFPDRFSGHQFPNYSSELNVNALLLGDSALYLCASSPRQSSEQYFGPGTRLTVT.

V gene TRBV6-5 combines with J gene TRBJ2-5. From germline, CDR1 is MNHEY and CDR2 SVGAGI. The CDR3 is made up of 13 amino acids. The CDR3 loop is CASSYSRRNEQYF.

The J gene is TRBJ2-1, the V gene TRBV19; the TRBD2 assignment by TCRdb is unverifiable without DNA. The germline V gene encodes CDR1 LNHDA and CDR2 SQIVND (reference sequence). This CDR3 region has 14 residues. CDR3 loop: CASSISGSVNEQFF.

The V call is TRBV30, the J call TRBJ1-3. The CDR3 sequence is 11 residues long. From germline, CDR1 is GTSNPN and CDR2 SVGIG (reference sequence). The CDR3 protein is CAWRSGNTIYF.

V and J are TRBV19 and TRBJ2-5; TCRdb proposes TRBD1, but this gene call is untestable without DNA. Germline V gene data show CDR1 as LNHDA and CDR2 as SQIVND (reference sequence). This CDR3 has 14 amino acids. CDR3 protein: CASSLQGVGETQYF.

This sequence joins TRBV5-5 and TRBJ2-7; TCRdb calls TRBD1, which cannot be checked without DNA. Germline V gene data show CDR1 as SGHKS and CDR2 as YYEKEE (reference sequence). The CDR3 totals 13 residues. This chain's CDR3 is CASSPGHLREQYF.

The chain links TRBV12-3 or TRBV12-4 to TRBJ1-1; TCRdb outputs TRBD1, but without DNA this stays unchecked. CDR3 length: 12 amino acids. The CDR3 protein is CASSPPNTEAFF.

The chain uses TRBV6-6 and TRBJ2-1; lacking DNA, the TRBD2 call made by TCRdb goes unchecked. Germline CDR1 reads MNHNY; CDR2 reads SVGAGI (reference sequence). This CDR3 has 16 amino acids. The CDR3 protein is CASSWPSGSKGDEQFF.

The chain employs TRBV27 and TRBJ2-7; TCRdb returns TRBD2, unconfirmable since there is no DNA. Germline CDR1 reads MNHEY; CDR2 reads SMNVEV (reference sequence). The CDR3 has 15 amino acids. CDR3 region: CASSWAGRGIYEQYF.

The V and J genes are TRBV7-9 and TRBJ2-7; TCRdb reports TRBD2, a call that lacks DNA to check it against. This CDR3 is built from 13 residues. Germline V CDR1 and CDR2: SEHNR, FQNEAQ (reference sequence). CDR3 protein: CASSDGPRRLQYF.

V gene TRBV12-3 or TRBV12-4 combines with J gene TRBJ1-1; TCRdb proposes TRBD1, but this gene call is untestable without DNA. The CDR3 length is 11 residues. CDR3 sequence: CASSFDRGAFF.

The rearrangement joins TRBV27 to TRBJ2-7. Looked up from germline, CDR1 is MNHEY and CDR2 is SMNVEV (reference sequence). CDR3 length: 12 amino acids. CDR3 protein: CASGFSFSEQYF.

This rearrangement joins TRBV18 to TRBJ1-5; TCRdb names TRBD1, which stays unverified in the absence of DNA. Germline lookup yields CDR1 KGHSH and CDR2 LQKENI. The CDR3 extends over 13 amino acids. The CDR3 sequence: CASSDRERQPQHF.

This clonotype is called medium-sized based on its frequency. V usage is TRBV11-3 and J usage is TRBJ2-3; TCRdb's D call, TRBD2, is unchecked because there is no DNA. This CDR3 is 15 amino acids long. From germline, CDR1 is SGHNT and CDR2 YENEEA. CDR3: CASSYLAVGTDTQYF.

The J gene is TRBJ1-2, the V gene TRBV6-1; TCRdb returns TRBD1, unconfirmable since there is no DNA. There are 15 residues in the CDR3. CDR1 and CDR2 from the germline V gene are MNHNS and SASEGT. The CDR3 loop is CASSIQGAPGYGYTF.